Shown below are 11 T cell receptor beta chains from a single sample sequenced in a study of T cell responses to AZD1222 COVID-19 vaccine. Measured with immunoSEQ multiplex PCR; TCRdb has only the in-frame clones, and not every one. Here the sample spans 100,000 to 140,000 clones, about 90% being singletons. This sample comprised peripheral blood, obtained on day 0 of AZD1222 vaccination. These TCRs come from an adult in good health.

This chain uses TRBV6-2 or TRBV6-3 with TRBJ2-1; TRBD2 matches 8 bases. The J segment lost 5 bases and the V segment lost 0 bases, leaving 9 bases of the junction unmatched. CDR1 and CDR2 (germline): MNHEY, SVGEGT. The CDR3 is 17 amino acids. CDR3 sequence: CASSYSNPGGPDNEQFF. The CDR3 DNA reads TGTGCCAGCAGTTACTCGAACCCGGGGGGGCCCGACAATGAGCAGTTCTTC.

V and J are TRBV3-1 (or the pseudogene TRBV3-2) and TRBJ2-2; perhaps TRBD1 as D (6 bases). The germline V gene has CDR1 LGHDT and CDR2 YNNKEL (reference sequence). CDR3 length: 16 residues. V lost 2 bases and J 0 bases, leaving 10 bases between the germline ends. CDR3 DNA sequence: TGTGCCAGCAGCCAACAGGGGAGTGCGAACACCGGGGAGCTGTTTTTT. Translating gives CASSQQGSANTGELFF.

This chain joins TRBV28 and TRBJ1-5; perhaps TRBD1 as D (5 bases). The length of the CDR3 is 15 residues. The germline CDR1 and CDR2 sequences are MDHEN and SYDVKM. V lost 3 bases, J lost 0 bases, and 9 bases lay in between. In nucleotides, the CDR3 is TGTGCCAGCAGTTTGGGGGGGGGTAGCAATCAGCCCCAGCATTTT. Translated: CASSLGGGSNQPQHF.

This sequence joins TRBV7-9 and TRBJ2-3; D might be TRBD2 (6 bases). CDR1 is SEHNR and CDR2 is FQNEAQ in the germline V gene (reference sequence). The CDR3 extends over 15 amino acids. V lost 7 bases to trimming and J lost 0 bases, with 14 bases between them. The CDR3 DNA reads TGTGCCAGCACGGGAAGGCGGGGTAGCACAGATACGCAGTATTTT. This translates into CASTGRRGSTDTQYF.

This clone was counted only a few times. The chain employs TRBV2 and TRBJ1-5; no reliable D call. Per the germline V gene, CDR1 is SNHLY and CDR2 is FYNNEI. V lost 6 bases, J lost 3 bases, and 12 bases lay in between. CDR3 size: 14 residues. CDR3 coding DNA: TGTGCCAGCAGCGCTCGACCTCTCAATCAGCCCCAGCATTTT. As protein: CASSARPLNQPQHF.

CDR3 loop: CASSSTGGSGNTIYF. As DNA, the CDR3 is TGTGCCAGCAGTTCTACAGGGGGATCTGGAAACACCATATATTTT. J is TRBJ1-3 and V is TRBV6-5, with 8 positions matching TRBD1. V trimming: 4 bases; J trimming: 1 base; junction bases outside the gene matches: 3. The CDR3 extends over 15 amino acids. Per the germline V gene, CDR1 is MNHEY and CDR2 is SVGAGI.

The chain couples TRBV5-1 to TRBJ1-3; D call uncertain. V lost 4 bases to trimming and J lost 0 bases, with 17 bases between them. Germline CDR1 SGHRS, CDR2 YFSETQ. The CDR3 contains 17 residues. The CDR3 here is CASSIGRSSISGNTIYF. The CDR3 region has the DNA TGCGCCAGCAGCATCGGACGGAGTTCCATCTCTGGAAACACCATATATTTT.

V and J are TRBV5-1 and TRBJ2-1, with D perhaps TRBD1 or TRBD2 (5 bases each). Germline V gives CDR1 SGHRS, CDR2 YFSETQ. The ends were cut back, 2 bases at V and 4 bases at J, with 13 bases in the middle. The CDR3 totals 15 residues. The CDR3 is CASSFTRGGYNEQFF. The DNA for the CDR3 is TGCGCCAGCAGCTTTACCCGGGGCGGTTACAATGAGCAGTTCTTC.

The chain couples TRBV4-1 to TRBJ2-7; TRBD2 aligns across 7 bases. Looked up from germline, CDR1 is MGHRA and CDR2 is YSYEKL. The CDR3 length is 14 residues. J was trimmed by 0 bases and V by 8 bases; bases with no gene match: 7. The CDR3 DNA reads as TGCGCCAGCGCGGGGGAACCGGCCTCCTACGAGCAGTACTTC. It is translated as CASAGEPASYEQYF.

This chain uses TRBV7-2 with TRBJ1-1; D call uncertain. Germline CDR1 is SGHTA and CDR2 is FQGNSA. The CDR3 is 16 residues long. Between the trimmed V and J ends, which lost 3 bases and 4 bases, there was a span of 18 bases. The CDR3 region is CASSFRARGVGTEAFF. Here the CDR3 DNA reads TGTGCCAGCAGCTTCCGAGCCCGGGGAGTGGGCACTGAAGCTTTCTTT. The complete variable domain, with remaining parts taken from reference TRBV7-2 and TRBJ1-1, reads GAGVSQSPSNKVTEKGKDVELRCDPISGHTALYWYRQSLGQGLEFLIYFQGNSAPDKSGLPSDRFSAERTGGSVSTLTIQRTQQEDSAVYLCASSFRARGVGTEAFFGQGTRLTVV.

The J gene is TRBJ1-4, the V gene TRBV5-6, with D unclear. From germline, CDR1 is SGHDT and CDR2 YYEEEE. The CDR3 has 15 residues. The V end was cut by 3 bases, the J end by 3 bases, with 12 bases between. The DNA of the CDR3 is TGTGCCAGCAGCTCGATCCGGGAACCTAATGAAAAACTGTTTTTT. It translates to CASSSIREPNEKLFF.